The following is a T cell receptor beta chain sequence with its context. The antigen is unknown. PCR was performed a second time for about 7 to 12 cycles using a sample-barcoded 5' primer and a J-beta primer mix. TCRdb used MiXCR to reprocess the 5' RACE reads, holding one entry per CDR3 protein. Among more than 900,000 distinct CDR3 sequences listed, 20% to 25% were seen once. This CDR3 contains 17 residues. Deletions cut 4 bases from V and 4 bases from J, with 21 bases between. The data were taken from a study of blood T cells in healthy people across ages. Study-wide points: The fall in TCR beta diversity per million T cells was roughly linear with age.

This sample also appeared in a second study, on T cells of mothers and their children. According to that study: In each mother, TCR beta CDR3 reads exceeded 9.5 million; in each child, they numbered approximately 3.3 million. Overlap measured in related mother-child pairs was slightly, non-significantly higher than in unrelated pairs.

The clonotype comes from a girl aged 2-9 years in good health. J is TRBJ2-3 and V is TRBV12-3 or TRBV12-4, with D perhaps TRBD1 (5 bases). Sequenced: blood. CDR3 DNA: TGTGCCAGCAGTTGGGGCCTCGGCCCACTGAGCGCAGATACGCAGTATTTT. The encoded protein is CASSWGLGPLSADTQYF.